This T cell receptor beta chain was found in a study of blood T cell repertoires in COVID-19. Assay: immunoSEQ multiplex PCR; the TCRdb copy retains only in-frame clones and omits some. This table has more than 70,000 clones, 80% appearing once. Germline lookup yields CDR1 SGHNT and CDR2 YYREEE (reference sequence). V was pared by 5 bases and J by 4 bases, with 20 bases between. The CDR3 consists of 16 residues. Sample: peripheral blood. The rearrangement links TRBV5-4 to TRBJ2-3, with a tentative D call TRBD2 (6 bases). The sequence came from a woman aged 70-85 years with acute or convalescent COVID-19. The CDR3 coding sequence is TGTGCCAGCAGGTCGGCTAGCGACGTCATCGCAGATACGCAGTATTTT. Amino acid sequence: CASRSASDVIADTQYF.